This TCR beta chain was sequenced in a study of naive and memory T cell subsets. Study-wide results and limits: Potentially, T cell activation and differentiation skew this RNA-based measurement.

For blood and skin samples, reverse transcription used TCR alpha and beta constant primers. Ligated cDNA underwent four rounds of PCR with nested alpha and beta constant region primers and SP2. TCRdb re-called the 5' RACE reads through MiXCR, storing one row per CDR3 protein. The sample holds tens of thousands of distinct CDR3 sequences, about 4% seen once. RNA was extracted from roughly 2.6 ml of whole blood of healthy adults. Unsorted total RNA, roughly 1 to 1,100 ng, was DNase treated before reverse transcription. Ten or more counts support this clonotype. Antigen specificity is unknown. The sequence derives from a male donor in good health.

CDR3 amino acids: CASSLSGGYAYNEQFF. The DNA for the CDR3 is TGTGCCAGCAGCCTAAGCGGGGGGTACGCGTACAATGAGCAGTTCTTC. The chain is built from TRBV7-2 and TRBJ2-1, with 9 bases identical to TRBD2. The CDR3 spans 16 residues. The V gene's germline CDR1 is SGHTA and CDR2 FQGNSA. Trimming cost V 5 bases and J 4 bases; bases outside gene matches: 9.